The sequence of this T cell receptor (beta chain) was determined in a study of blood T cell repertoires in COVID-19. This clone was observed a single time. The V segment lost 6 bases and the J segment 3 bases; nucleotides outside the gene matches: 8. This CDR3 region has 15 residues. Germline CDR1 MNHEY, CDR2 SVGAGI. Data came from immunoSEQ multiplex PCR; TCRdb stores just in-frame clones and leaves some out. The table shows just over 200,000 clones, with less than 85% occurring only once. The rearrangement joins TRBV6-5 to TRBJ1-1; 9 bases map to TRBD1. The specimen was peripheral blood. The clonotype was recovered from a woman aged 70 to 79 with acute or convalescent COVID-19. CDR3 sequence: CASRFRDREYTEAFF. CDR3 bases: TGTGCCAGCAGGTTCCGGGACAGGGAATACACTGAAGCTTTCTTT.